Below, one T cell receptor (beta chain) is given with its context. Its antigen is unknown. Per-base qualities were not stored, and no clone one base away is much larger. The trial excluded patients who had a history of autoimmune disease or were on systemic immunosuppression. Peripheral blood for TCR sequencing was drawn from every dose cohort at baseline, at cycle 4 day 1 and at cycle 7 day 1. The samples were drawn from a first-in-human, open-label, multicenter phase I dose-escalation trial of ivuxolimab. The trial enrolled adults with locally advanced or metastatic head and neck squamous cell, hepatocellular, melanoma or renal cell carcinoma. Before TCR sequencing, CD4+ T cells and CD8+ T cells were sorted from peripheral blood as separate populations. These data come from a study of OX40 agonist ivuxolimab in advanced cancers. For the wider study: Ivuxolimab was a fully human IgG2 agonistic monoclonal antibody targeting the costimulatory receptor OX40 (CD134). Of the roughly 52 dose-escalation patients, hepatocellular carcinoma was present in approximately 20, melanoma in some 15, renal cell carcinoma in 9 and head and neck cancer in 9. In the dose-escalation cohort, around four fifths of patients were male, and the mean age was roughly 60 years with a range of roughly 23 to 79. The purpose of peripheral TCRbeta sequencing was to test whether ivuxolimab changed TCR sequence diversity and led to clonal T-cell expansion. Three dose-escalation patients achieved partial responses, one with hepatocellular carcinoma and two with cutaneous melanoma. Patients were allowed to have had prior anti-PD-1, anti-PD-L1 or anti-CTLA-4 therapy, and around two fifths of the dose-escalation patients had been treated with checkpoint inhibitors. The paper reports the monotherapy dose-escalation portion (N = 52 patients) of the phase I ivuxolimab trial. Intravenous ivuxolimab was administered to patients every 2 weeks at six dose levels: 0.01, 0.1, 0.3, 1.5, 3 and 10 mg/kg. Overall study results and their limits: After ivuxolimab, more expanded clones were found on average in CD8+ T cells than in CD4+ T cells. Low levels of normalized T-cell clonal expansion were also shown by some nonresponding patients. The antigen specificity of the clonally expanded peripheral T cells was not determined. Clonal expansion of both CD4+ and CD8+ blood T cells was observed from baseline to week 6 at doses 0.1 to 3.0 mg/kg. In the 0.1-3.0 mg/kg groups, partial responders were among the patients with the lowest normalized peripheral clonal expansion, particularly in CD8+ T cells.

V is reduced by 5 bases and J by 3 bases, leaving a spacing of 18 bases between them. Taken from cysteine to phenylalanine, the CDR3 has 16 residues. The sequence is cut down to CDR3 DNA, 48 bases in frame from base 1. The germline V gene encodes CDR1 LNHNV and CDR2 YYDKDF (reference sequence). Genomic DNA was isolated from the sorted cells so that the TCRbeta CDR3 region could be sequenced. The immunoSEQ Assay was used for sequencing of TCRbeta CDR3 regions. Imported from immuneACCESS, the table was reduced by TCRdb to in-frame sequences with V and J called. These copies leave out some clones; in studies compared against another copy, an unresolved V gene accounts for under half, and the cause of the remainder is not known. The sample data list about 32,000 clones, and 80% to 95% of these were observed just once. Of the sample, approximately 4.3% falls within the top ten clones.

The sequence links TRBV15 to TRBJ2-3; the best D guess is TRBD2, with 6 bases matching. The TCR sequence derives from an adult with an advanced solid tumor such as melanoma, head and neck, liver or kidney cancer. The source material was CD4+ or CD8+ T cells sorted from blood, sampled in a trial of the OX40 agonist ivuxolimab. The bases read TGTGCCACCAGCCGCTATGCGGGAATGGGGACAGATACGCAGTATTTT. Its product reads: CATSRYAGMGTDTQYF.